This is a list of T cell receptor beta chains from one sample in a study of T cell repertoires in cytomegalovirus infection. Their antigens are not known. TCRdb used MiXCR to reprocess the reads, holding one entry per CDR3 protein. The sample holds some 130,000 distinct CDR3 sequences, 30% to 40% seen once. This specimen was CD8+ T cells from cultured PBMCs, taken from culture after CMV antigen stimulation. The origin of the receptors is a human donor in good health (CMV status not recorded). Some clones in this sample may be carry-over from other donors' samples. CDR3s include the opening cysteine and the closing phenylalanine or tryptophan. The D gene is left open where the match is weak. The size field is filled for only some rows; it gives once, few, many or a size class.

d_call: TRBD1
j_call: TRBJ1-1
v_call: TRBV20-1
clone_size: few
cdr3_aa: CSARVLQTGRNTEAFF
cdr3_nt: TGCAGTGCTAGAGTCTTACAGACAGGGAGGAACACTGAAGCTTTCTTT

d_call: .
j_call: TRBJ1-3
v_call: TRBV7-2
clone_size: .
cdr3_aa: CASSFGQGIETGNTIYF
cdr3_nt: TGTGCCAGCAGCTTCGGGCAGGGAATTGAGACTGGAAACACCATATATTTT

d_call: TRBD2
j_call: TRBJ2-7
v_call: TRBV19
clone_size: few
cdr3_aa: CASSIMGLAVCCEQYF
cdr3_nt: TGTGCCAGTAGTATTATGGGACTAGCGGTATGTTGCGAGCAGTACTTC

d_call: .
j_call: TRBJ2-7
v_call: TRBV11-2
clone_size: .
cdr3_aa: CASSPDSGEQYF
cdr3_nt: TGTGCCAGCAGCCCGGACTCGGGCGAGCAGTACTTC

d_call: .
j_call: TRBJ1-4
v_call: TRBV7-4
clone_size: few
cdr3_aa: CASSPSEKLFF
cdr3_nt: TGTGCCAGCAGCCCTTCGGAAAAACTGTTTTTT

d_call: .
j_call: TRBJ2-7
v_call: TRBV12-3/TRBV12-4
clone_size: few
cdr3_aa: CASSSKGTYEQYF
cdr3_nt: TGTGCCAGCAGTAGCAAAGGAACCTACGAGCAGTACTTC

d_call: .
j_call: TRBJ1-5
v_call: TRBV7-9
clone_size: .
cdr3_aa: CASSLGSNQLQHF
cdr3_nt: TGTGCCAGCAGCTTAGGGAGCAATCAGCTCCAGCATTTT

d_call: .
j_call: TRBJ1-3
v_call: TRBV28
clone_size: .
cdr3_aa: CASSLWGTGNTIYF
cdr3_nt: TGTGCCAGCAGTTTATGGGGGACTGGAAACACCATATATTTT

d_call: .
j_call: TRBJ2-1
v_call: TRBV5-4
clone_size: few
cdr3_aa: CASRSDSYNEQFF
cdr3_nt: TGTGCCAGCCGCTCAGATTCCTACAATGAGCAGTTCTTC

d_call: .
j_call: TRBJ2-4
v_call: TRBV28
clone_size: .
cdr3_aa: CASSPNRNIQYF
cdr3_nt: TGTGCCAGCAGTCCCAACAGGAACATTCAGTACTTC

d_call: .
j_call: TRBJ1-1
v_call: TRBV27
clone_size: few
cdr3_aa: CASSLSMGADEAFF
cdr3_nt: TGTGCCAGCAGTTTATCGATGGGGGCTGATGAAGCTTTCTTT

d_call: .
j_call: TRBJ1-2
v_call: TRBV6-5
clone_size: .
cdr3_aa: CASSYSRDINYGYTF
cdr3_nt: TGTGCCAGCAGTTACTCGAGAGACATTAACTATGGCTACACCTTC

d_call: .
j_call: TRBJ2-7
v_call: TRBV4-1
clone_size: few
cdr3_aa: CASSQGSGLSSYEQYF
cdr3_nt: TGCGCCAGCAGCCAAGGATCCGGGTTAAGCTCCTACGAGCAGTACTTC

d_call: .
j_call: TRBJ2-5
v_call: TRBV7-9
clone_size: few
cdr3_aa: CASSLPDSWTQYF
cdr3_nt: TGTGCCAGCAGCTTACCGGACTCCTGGACCCAGTACTTC

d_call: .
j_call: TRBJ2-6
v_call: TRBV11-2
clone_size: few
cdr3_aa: CASSIYSGANVLTF
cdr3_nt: TGTGCCAGCAGCATTTACTCTGGGGCCAACGTCCTGACTTTC

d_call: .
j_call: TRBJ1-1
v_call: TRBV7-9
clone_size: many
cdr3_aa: CASRLIHTEAFF
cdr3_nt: TGTGCCAGCAGACTCATACACACTGAAGCTTTCTTT

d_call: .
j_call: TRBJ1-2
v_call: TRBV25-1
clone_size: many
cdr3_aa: CASSAQAVYGYTF
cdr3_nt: TGTGCCAGCAGTGCTCAGGCCGTCTATGGCTACACCTTC

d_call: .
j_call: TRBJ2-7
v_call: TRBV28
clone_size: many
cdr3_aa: CASSPPGGVLRDEQYF
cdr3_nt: TGTGCCAGCAGTCCCCCCGGTGGGGTGTTAAGGGACGAGCAGTACTTC

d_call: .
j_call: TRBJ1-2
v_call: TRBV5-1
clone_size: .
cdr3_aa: CASSWASGMGYGYTF
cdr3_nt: TGCGCCAGCAGCTGGGCCTCAGGGATGGGCTATGGCTACACCTTC

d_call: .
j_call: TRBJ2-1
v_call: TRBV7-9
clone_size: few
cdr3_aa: CASSLLEGSIGHEQFF
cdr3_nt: TGTGCCAGCAGCTTATTGGAGGGATCGATAGGGCATGAGCAGTTCTTC

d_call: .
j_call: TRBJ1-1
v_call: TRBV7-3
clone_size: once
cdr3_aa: CASSLSETMNTEAFF
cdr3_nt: TGTGCCAGCAGCTTATCAGAAACCATGAACACTGAAGCTTTCTTT

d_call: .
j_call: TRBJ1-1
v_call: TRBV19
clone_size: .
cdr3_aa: CASSIVEGGTEAFF
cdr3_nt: TGTGCCAGTAGTATAGTGGAGGGCGGCACTGAAGCTTTCTTT

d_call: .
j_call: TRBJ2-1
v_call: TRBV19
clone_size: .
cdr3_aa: CASSIGSGKSYNEQFF
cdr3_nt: TGTGCCAGTAGTATAGGCAGTGGGAAGTCCTACAATGAGCAGTTCTTC

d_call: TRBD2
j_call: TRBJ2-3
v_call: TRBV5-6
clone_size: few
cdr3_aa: CASSGGLALTDTQYF
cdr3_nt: TGTGCCAGCAGCGGGGGACTAGCGTTGACAGATACGCAGTATTTT

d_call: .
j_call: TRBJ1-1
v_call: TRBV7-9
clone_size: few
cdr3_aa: CASRPPGPKNTEAFF
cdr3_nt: TGTGCCAGCAGACCCCCGGGCCCCAAGAACACTGAAGCTTTCTTT

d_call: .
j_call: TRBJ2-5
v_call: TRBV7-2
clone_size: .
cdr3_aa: CASSPPGAQETQYF
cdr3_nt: TGTGCCAGCAGCCCCCCGGGGGCTCAAGAGACCCAGTACTTC

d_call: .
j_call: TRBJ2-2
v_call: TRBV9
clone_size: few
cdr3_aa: CASSELTNTGELFF
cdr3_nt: TGTGCCAGCAGCGAGTTGACGAACACCGGGGAGCTGTTTTTT

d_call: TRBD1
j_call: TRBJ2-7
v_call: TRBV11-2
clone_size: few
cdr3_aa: CASSLVGQDYEQYF
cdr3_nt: TGTGCCAGCAGCTTAGTGGGACAGGACTACGAGCAGTACTTC

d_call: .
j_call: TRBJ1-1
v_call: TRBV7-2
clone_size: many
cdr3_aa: CASSLGDNTEAFF
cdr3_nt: TGTGCCAGCAGCTTAGGGGACAACACTGAAGCTTTCTTT

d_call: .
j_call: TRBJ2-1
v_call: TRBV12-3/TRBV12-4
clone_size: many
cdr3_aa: CASAKIGLNEQFF
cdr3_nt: TGTGCCAGCGCGAAGATAGGGCTCAATGAGCAGTTCTTC

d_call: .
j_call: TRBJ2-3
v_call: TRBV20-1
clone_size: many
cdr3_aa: CSAAAGGLGDTQYF
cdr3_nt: TGCAGTGCTGCGGCCGGGGGTTTGGGAGATACGCAGTATTTT

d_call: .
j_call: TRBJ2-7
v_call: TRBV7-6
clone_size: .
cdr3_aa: CASSFDRGAYEQYF
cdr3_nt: TGTGCCAGCAGCTTCGACAGAGGGGCCTACGAGCAGTACTTC

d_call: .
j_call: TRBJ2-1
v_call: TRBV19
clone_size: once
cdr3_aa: CASSTLTGNEQFF
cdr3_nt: TGTGCCAGTAGTACCCTTACAGGGAATGAGCAGTTCTTC

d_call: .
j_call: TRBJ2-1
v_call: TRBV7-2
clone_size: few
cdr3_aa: CASQQWASANEQFF
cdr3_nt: TGTGCCAGTCAACAGTGGGCTAGTGCCAATGAGCAGTTCTTC

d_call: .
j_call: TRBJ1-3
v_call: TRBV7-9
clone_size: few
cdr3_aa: CASSSTKSGIGGSDTIYF
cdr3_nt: TGTGCCAGCAGCTCGACAAAGTCCGGTATTGGTGGTTCGGACACCATATATTTT